Shown below are 2 T cell receptor beta chains from a single sample sequenced in a study of cytomegalovirus exposure and HLA in healthy donors (dated by TCRdb to between 2016 and 2019). The method was the immunoSEQ multiplex PCR assay. A mixture of 60 forward primers for TCR Vbeta segments and 13 reverse primers for TCR Jbeta segments was used in the multiplex PCR. This is the immuneACCESS table as TCRdb keeps it, with only in-frame sequences that have V and J called. A part of the clones is gone; compared with another copy, unresolved V genes explain less than half, and the rest is unexplained. This sample holds around 130,000 clones; around four fifths were observed only once. Around 2.1% of the sample goes to the ten largest clones. Sequencing was done on a sample of PBMCs. Receptors originate from a woman aged 40 to 50 in good health and CMV-seropositive.

This clone was detected a few times. The chain employs TRBV5-6 and TRBJ1-5; the D is unclear. There are 18 residues in the CDR3. Germline loops: CDR1 SGHDT, CDR2 YYEEEE. The V and J ends lost 0 bases and 3 bases respectively, with 19 bases between them. The CDR3 reads CASSLAGQRLYNNQPQHF. DNA for the CDR3: TGTGCCAGCAGCTTGGCCGGGCAGAGACTATACAACAATCAGCCCCAGCATTTT.

The chain is built from TRBV9 and TRBJ2-7; possibly TRBD2 for D (5 bases). Germline V gene data show CDR1 as SGDLS and CDR2 as YYNGEE. V was clipped by 3 bases and J by 7 bases, with 11 bases between them. This CDR3 contains 12 residues. The CDR3 sequence: CASSASGWEQYF. CDR3 nucleotides: TGTGCCAGCAGCGCCTCGGGGTGGGAGCAGTACTTC.